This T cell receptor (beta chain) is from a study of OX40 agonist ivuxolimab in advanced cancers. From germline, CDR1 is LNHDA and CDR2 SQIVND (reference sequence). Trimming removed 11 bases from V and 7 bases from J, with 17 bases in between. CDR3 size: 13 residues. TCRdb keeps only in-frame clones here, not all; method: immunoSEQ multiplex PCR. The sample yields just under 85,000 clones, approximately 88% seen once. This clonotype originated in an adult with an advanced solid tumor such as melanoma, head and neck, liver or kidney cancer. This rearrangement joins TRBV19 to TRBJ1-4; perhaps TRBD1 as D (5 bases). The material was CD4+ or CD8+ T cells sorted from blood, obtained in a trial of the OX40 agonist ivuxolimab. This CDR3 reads CAPPVGPGEKLFF. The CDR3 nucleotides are TGTGCCCCTCCTGTGGGGCCGGGTGAAAAACTGTTTTTT.